The 30 T cell receptor beta chains in this list originate from one sample, sequenced in a study of shared clonotypes between healthy human individuals. Using immunoSEQ multiplex PCR, the repertoire was profiled, and TCRdb retains in-frame clones only, with some absent. Of millions of clones in the sample, roughly 94% were seen once. The sequencing input was naive CD4+ T cells sorted from blood. Documented subset: CD45RA+ positively selected. The receptors were sampled from a man aged 18 to 29 in good health.

The chain recombines TRBV2 with TRBJ2-2; D uncertain. The CDR3 is 15 amino acids. V lost 4 bases and J 6 bases, leaving 15 bases between the germline ends. Germline CDR1 SNHLY, CDR2 FYNNEI. The CDR3 is CASSGSTLTPGELFF. For the CDR3, the DNA is TGTGCCAGCAGTGGAAGCACCCTAACGCCCGGGGAGCTGTTTTTT.

The chain couples TRBV6-5 to TRBJ2-7, with D perhaps TRBD1 or TRBD2 (5 bases each). Germline CDR1 and CDR2: MNHEY and SVGAGI. The ends were cut back, 2 bases at V and 5 bases at J, with 16 bases in the middle. The CDR3 has 15 residues. CDR3 sequence reads: CASSYTHGGIDEQYF. In nucleotides, the CDR3 is TGTGCCAGCAGTTACACTCATGGGGGTATCGACGAGCAGTACTTC.

The chain couples TRBV5-4 to TRBJ2-2; 9 positions match TRBD1. CDR1 and CDR2 (germline): SGHNT, YYREEE (reference sequence). V was clipped by 0 bases and J by 6 bases; unmatched bases: 6. This CDR3 comprises 16 residues. CDR3: CASSLGGTGRAGELFF. The CDR3, as DNA: TGTGCCAGCAGCTTGGGAGGGACAGGGCGGGCCGGGGAGCTGTTTTTT.

The rearrangement links TRBV19 to TRBJ1-5; D is ambiguous. Germline CDR1 LNHDA, CDR2 SQIVND (reference sequence). The CDR3 runs 15 residues. With 0 bases removed from V and 7 bases from J, the gap between germline ends came to 13 bases. CDR3 in DNA: TGTGCCAGTAGTATAGAGGGAAGTAATATGCAGCCCCAGCATTTT. It codes for CASSIEGSNMQPQHF.

This clone occurred once. The rearrangement joins TRBV5-1 to TRBJ2-1, with D unclear. Germline V gene lookup returns CDR1 SGHRS and CDR2 YFSETQ. Trimming took off 5 bases at V and 1 base at J, with 7 bases between the two ends. The CDR3 has 13 amino acids. Here the CDR3 reads CASRVQSYNEQFF. The CDR3 nucleotides read TGCGCCAGCAGGGTACAATCCTACAATGAGCAGTTCTTC.

This clone was recorded only once. V gene TRBV5-8 combines with J gene TRBJ1-6, with D possibly matching TRBD1 (6 bases). The CDR3 totals 16 residues. CDR1 is SGHTS and CDR2 is YDEGEE in the germline V gene. Between the trimmed V and J ends, which lost 2 bases and 5 bases, there was a span of 14 bases. The CDR3 loop is CASSFLQGLHNSPLHF. The CDR3 nucleotides are TGTGCCAGCAGCTTTCTACAGGGACTCCATAATTCACCCCTCCACTTT.

The genes are TRBV6-6 and TRBJ1-3; D is undetermined. CDR1 is MNHNY and CDR2 is SVGAGI in the germline V gene (reference sequence). V lost 6 bases, J lost 1 base, and 10 bases lay in between. The CDR3 is made up of 14 amino acids. The CDR3 loop reads CASSPPGSGNTIYF. Written as DNA, the CDR3 is TGTGCCAGCAGCCCCCCGGGGTCTGGAAACACCATATATTTT.

This chain connects TRBV9 to TRBJ1-1; D is possibly TRBD1 (6 bases). V lost 5 bases, J lost 6 bases, and 17 bases lay in between. The germline V gene has CDR1 SGDLS and CDR2 YYNGEE. This CDR3 comprises 14 residues. The CDR3, as DNA: TGTGCCAGCAGTCCCCATTCGGGGGGCGCTGAAGCTTTCTTT. Amino acids: CASSPHSGGAEAFF. Filled out from reference TRBV9 and TRBJ1-1, the complete variable domain reads DSGVTQTPKHLITATGQRVTLRCSPRSGDLSVYWYQQSLDQGLQFLIQYYNGEERAKGNILERFSAQQFPDLHSELNLSSLELGDSALYFCASSPHSGGAEAFFGQGTRLTVV.

The genes are TRBV5-1 and TRBJ2-7; D remains unclear. This CDR3 contains 13 residues. V was trimmed by 2 bases and J by 2 bases, leaving 8 bases between them. Germline V gene sequence: CDR1 SGHRS, CDR2 YFSETQ. This chain's CDR3 is CASSFRTPYEQYF. The CDR3, as DNA: TGCGCCAGCAGCTTTAGAACCCCCTACGAGCAGTACTTC.

The rearrangement uses TRBV5-5 and TRBJ1-3; D not resolved. The V and J ends lost 4 bases and 0 bases respectively, with 17 bases between them. Per germline, CDR1 SGHKS and CDR2 YYEKEE (reference sequence). CDR3 length: 17 amino acids. The CDR3 sequence is CASSIVPPDVSGNTIYF. DNA for the CDR3: TGTGCCAGCAGCATCGTCCCCCCAGATGTCTCTGGAAACACCATATATTTT.

This clone was seen a handful of times. This rearrangement joins TRBV5-1 to TRBJ2-5; 7 nucleotides line up with TRBD2. The DNA matches TRBJ2-7 better at its end, which makes the J call doubtful. Germline CDR1 reads SGHRS; CDR2 reads YFSETQ. The CDR3 is 15 residues long. CDR3 amino acids: CASSAPGTTSYEQYF. The DNA for the CDR3 is TGCGCCAGCAGCGCCCCCGGGACTACCTCCTACGAGCAGTACTTC.

The gene calls are TRBV27 and TRBJ1-5; D remains ambiguous. This CDR3 is built from 16 residues. Trimming shortened V by 5 bases and J by 4 bases, and 18 bases separated the two germline ends. Germline V gene lookup returns CDR1 MNHEY and CDR2 SMNVEV (reference sequence). CDR3 amino acids: CASSPERLYGNQPQHF. CDR3 nucleotides: TGTGCCAGCAGTCCAGAAAGGCTCTACGGGAATCAGCCCCAGCATTTT.

The V gene is TRBV4-2, the J gene TRBJ2-2; TRBD2 matches at 12 bases. The CDR3 consists of 18 residues. V lost 2 bases, J lost 2 bases, and 6 bases stayed unmatched. CDR1 is LGHNA, CDR2 YNFKEQ, per germline. The CDR3 spells CASSQRLTSGGNTGELFF. The CDR3 nucleotides are TGTGCCAGCAGCCAAAGGTTGACTAGCGGGGGAAACACCGGGGAGCTGTTTTTT.

This clone showed up just once. This chain connects TRBV10-3 to TRBJ1-4; 10 nucleotides match TRBD1. The CDR3 is 15 amino acids. Trimming took 2 bases from V and 8 from J; bases not matched to a gene: 5. Germline assignment: CDR1 ENHRY and CDR2 SYGVKD. The CDR3 DNA follows: TGTGCCATCAGTGAGCCGGGACAGGGGAGCGAAAAACTGTTTTTT. It is translated as CAISEPGQGSEKLFF.

In its sample, this clone was seen once. A much bigger clone sits one base away, suggesting this may be a read error. The chain is built from TRBV1 and TRBJ2-3; TRBD2, as called in the table, went unchecked against the DNA. TRBV1 constitutes a pseudogene. The CDR3 runs to 17 residues. The CDR3 loop reads CTSSQDGTSGGFNTQYF. CDR3 in DNA: TGCACCAGCAGCCAAGATGGGACTAGCGGGGGGTTTAATACGCAGTATTTT.

The chain has TRBV4-1 and TRBJ1-4; D remains ambiguous. V dropped 4 bases and J dropped 4 bases, with 22 bases sitting between them. Germline CDR1 MGHRA, CDR2 YSYEKL. There are 18 residues in the CDR3. The CDR3 sequence is CASSRDSPDQRLNEKLFF. The DNA for the CDR3 is TGCGCCAGCAGCCGAGATTCCCCAGACCAGAGGCTTAATGAAAAACTGTTTTTT.

V usage is TRBV28 and J usage is TRBJ1-2; D remains ambiguous. The germline CDR1 and CDR2 sequences are MDHEN and SYDVKM. The V and J ends lost 3 bases and 6 bases respectively, with 8 bases between them. The CDR3 is made up of 12 amino acids. In nucleotides, the CDR3 is TGTGCCAGCAGTTTCCGACTGGATGGCTACACCTTC. This gives the protein CASSFRLDGYTF.

This chain connects TRBV7-2 to TRBJ2-2; 12 bases line up with TRBD2. Germline CDR1 and CDR2: SGHTA and FQGNSA. There are 19 residues in the CDR3. V shed 4 bases and J 6 bases; nucleotides not matched to a gene: 15. CDR3 amino acids: CASSSPWGASGGAAGELFF. The CDR3 coding sequence is TGTGCCAGCAGCTCCCCGTGGGGAGCTAGCGGGGGGGCCGCCGGGGAGCTGTTTTTT. Drawing the rest from reference TRBV7-2 and TRBJ2-2, the complete variable domain is GAGVSQSPSNKVTEKGKDVELRCDPISGHTALYWYRQSLGQGLEFLIYFQGNSAPDKSGLPSDRFSAERTGGSVSTLTIQRTQQEDSAVYLCASSSPWGASGGAAGELFFGEGSRLTVL.

In the case of this clone: In the same sample, other DNA sequences code for this CDR3. The CDR3 is CASTRGGEQFF. The CDR3, as DNA: TGTGCCAGCACTAGAGGGGGTGAGCAGTTCTTC. The chain recombines TRBV6-5 with TRBJ2-1; D is perhaps TRBD1 (6 bases). The CDR3 length is 11 residues. With 7 bases removed from V and 9 bases from J, the gap between germline ends came to 10 bases. Germline-derived CDR1 and CDR2 are MNHEY and SVGAGI.

The rearrangement uses TRBV18 and TRBJ1-5; D remains ambiguous. The V gene lost 8 bases and the J gene lost 0 bases, with 11 bases spanning the gap. CDR1 and CDR2 from the germline V gene are KGHSH and LQKENI. The CDR3 is 14 amino acids. CDR3: CASTRQGSNQPQHF. CDR3 coding DNA: TGTGCCAGCACTCGACAAGGTAGCAATCAGCCCCAGCATTTT. Looking up the rest from reference TRBV18 and TRBJ1-5 gives the full variable domain: NAGVMQNPRHLVRRRGQEARLRCSPMKGHSHVYWYRQLPEEGLKFMVYLQKENIIDESGMPKERFSAEFPKEGPSILRIQQVVRGDSAAYFCASTRQGSNQPQHFGDGTRLSIL.

V usage is TRBV4-3 and J usage is TRBJ2-3, with D possibly TRBD2 on 5 matching bases. This CDR3 contains 16 residues. Germline V gives CDR1 LGHNA, CDR2 YSLEER. The germline V and J ends were trimmed by 1 base and 6 bases, with 17 bases remaining between them. The CDR3 spells CASSQAPAQRGDTQYF. Written as DNA, the CDR3 is TGCGCCAGCAGCCAAGCCCCGGCCCAACGGGGTGATACGCAGTATTTT.

The chain combines TRBV10-2 with TRBJ1-6; a possible D gene is TRBD1 (6 bases). V shed 8 bases and J shed 5 bases, with 10 bases lying between them. Germline V gene sequence: CDR1 WSHSY, CDR2 SAAADI. This CDR3 region has 13 residues. The DNA for the CDR3 is TGCGCCAGCGAGGACAGAAATAATTCACCCCTCCACTTT. Encoded protein: CASEDRNNSPLHF.

V usage is TRBV6-1 and J usage is TRBJ2-7; D is tentatively TRBD1 or TRBD2 (7 bases each). Germline CDR1 reads MNHNS; CDR2 reads SASEGT. This CDR3 region has 16 residues. The V end lost 4 bases, the J end lost 3 bases, and 19 bases lay between the germline ends. In DNA, the CDR3 is TGTGCCAGCAGTGGCAAGACAGGGACTATCGGCTACGAGCAGTACTTC. This sequence encodes CASSGKTGTIGYEQYF.

Note on this clone: Additional DNA sequences in this sample encode the identical CDR3. This chain links TRBV19 with TRBJ1-2; 7 bases line up with TRBD1. Germline V lookup: CDR1 LNHDA, CDR2 SQIVND (reference sequence). The CDR3 has 12 amino acids. With 9 bases clipped from V and 4 bases from J, the junction kept 5 bases outside the gene matches. DNA of the CDR3: TGTGCCAGCCAGGCAGGGGGCTATGGCTACACCTTC. Residues: CASQAGGYGYTF.

The CDR3 DNA reads TGTGCCGCGGAAGCAGGGTACTTC. Protein product: CAAEAGYF. The chain is built from TRBV12-2 and TRBJ2-7. TRBV12-2 has pseudogene status. The CDR3 runs to 8 residues.

The chain carries TRBV9 and TRBJ2-7, with 11 positions matching TRBD2. Germline values: CDR1 SGDLS, CDR2 YYNGEE. The J segment lost 0 bases and the V segment lost 5 bases, leaving 4 bases of the junction unmatched. The CDR3 runs to 15 residues. CDR3 loop: CASSGLAGSSYEQYF. The CDR3 DNA is TGTGCCAGCAGTGGACTAGCGGGTTCCTCCTACGAGCAGTACTTC.

The chain carries TRBV11-2 and TRBJ2-5; 8 bases line up with TRBD2. The CDR3 is made up of 15 amino acids. Germline V gene data show CDR1 as SGHAT and CDR2 as FQNNGV. V dropped 0 bases and J dropped 4; count of bases not matched to a gene: 4. The CDR3, as DNA: TGTGCCAGCAGCTTAGATGGCGGGACTAGAGAGACCCAGTACTTC. It yields the protein CASSLDGGTRETQYF.

This chain joins TRBV18 and TRBJ2-3; 9 bases line up with TRBD1. The trim removed 8 bases at V and 1 base at J, leaving 1 base unmatched. The germline gives CDR1 KGHSH, CDR2 LQKENI. The length of the CDR3 is 13 residues. For the CDR3, the DNA is TGTGCCAGCCGACAGGGGGGCACAGATACGCAGTATTTT. This sequence encodes CASRQGGTDTQYF.

As regards this clone: Other DNA sequences from this sample encode an identical CDR3 as well. The rearrangement joins TRBV6-1 to TRBJ1-1, with TRBD1 matching over 10 bases. Trimming took 6 bases from V and 5 from J; bases not matched to a gene: 6. CDR1 is MNHNS and CDR2 is SASEGT in the germline V gene. This CDR3 is 14 amino acids long. The CDR3 loop reads CASSRQGAGTEAFF. In DNA form, the CDR3 reads TGTGCCAGCAGCAGACAGGGGGCGGGGACTGAAGCTTTCTTT.

This clone was picked up a small number of times. This sample includes further DNA sequences coding for the same CDR3. V usage is TRBV19 and J usage is TRBJ2-3; 10 positions agree with TRBD2. Germline CDR1 and CDR2: LNHDA and SQIVND (reference sequence). The CDR3 length is 15 residues. Trimming removed 4 bases from V and 0 bases from J; junction bases left unmatched: 1. The CDR3 DNA reads as TGTGCCAGTAGTACGACTAGCGGGAGCACAGATACGCAGTATTTT. This codes for CASSTTSGSTDTQYF.